The clone carrying this T cell receptor (beta chain) showed up just a few times. TCRdb re-derived calls from the 5' RACE reads in MiXCR, one entry per CDR3 protein. The sample includes 350,000 to 450,000 distinct CDR3 sequences, approximately 14% seen only once; the top ten take less than 25%. These data originate in a study of T-cell memory formation after mild COVID-19. This CDR3 comprises 15 residues. The germline V gene has CDR1 DFQATT and CDR2 SNEGSKA (reference sequence). V was trimmed by 1 base and J by 5 bases, leaving 14 bases between them. The chain combines TRBV20-1 with TRBJ2-2; D is possibly TRBD2 (5 bases). The sequenced sample was PBMCs or a T cell subset sorted from them (not recorded which). The TCR comes from a man between 18 and 35 years old who had mild COVID-19 (a few samples of this study predate the infection). Cell type and time point are not known. The CDR3 region is CSARVVREGTGELFF. The CDR3 DNA reads as TGCAGTGCTAGAGTTGTCCGGGAAGGGACCGGGGAGCTGTTTTTT.